A single sample gave rise to the 11 T cell receptor beta chains below, sequenced in a study of blood T cell repertoires in COVID-19. The protocol was immunoSEQ multiplex PCR, while the TCRdb copy is restricted to in-frame clones and leaves out a portion. The table includes about 120,000 clones, roughly 82% detected once. The sample was peripheral blood. The receptors here all came from a human donor in a cohort sampled during active COVID-19.

Details on this clone: Germline is not matched at one junction end, which may reflect a read error. The chain employs TRBV3-1 (or the pseudogene TRBV3-2) and TRBJ2-2, with 9 positions matching TRBD2. Per germline, CDR1 LGHDT and CDR2 YNNKEL (reference sequence). This CDR3 is built from 19 residues. CDR3 sequence: CARSQGFFAGGANPGELFF. The CDR3 bases are TGCGCCCGCAGCCAAGGTTTTTTTGCGGGGGGGGCGAACCCCGGGGAGCTGTTTTTT.

This chain links TRBV5-1 with TRBJ2-1; 8 bases line up with TRBD2. The V gene's germline CDR1 is SGHRS and CDR2 YFSETQ. This CDR3 is built from 14 residues. V lost 1 base to trimming and J lost 8 bases; unmatched junction nucleotides: 5. CDR3 DNA sequence: TGCGCCAGCAGCTTGAGCGGGGGAGTTTATGAGCAGTTCTTC. It translates to CASSLSGGVYEQFF.

This clone was counted between two and nine times. This chain uses TRBV6-2 or TRBV6-3 with TRBJ1-2, with D maybe TRBD1 (5 bases). The ends were cut back, 2 bases at V and 4 bases at J, with 8 bases in the middle. The CDR3 runs 13 residues. Germline V gene lookup returns CDR1 MNHEY and CDR2 SVGEGT. The CDR3 sequence is CASSYTGTYGYTF. DNA for the CDR3: TGTGCCAGCAGTTACACAGGCACCTATGGCTACACCTTC.

V is TRBV3-1 (or the pseudogene TRBV3-2) and J is TRBJ1-4; 7 nucleotides match TRBD1. The V gene's germline CDR1 is LGHDT and CDR2 YNNKEL (reference sequence). V was pared by 6 bases and J by 6 bases, with 4 bases of the junction left unmatched. The CDR3 runs to 13 residues. CDR3 nucleotide sequence: TGTGCCAGCAGGGGGACAGTGGATGAAAAACTGTTTTTT. It codes for CASRGTVDEKLFF.

The chain carries TRBV11-2 and TRBJ1-2; 8 bases are shared with TRBD1. The length of the CDR3 is 15 residues. Germline V gene sequence: CDR1 SGHAT, CDR2 FQNNGV. V trimming: 4 bases; J trimming: 4 bases; junction bases outside the gene matches: 8. The CDR3 spells CASSSVAGGAYGYTF. The CDR3 DNA is TGTGCCAGCAGCTCAGTGGCAGGGGGCGCCTATGGCTACACCTTC.

The V call is TRBV5-1, the J call TRBJ2-2; the D gene is possibly TRBD1 (6 bases). The CDR3 spans 14 residues. V dropped 5 bases and J dropped 2 bases, with 10 bases sitting between them. CDR1 is SGHRS and CDR2 is YFSETQ in the germline V gene. Written as DNA, the CDR3 is TGCGCCAGCAGTTCACAGGGAAACACCGGGGAGCTGTTTTTT. As protein: CASSSQGNTGELFF.

The rearrangement uses TRBV3-1 (or the pseudogene TRBV3-2) and TRBJ2-7; 7 positions match TRBD2. CDR1 and CDR2 (germline): LGHDT, YNNKEL (reference sequence). Unmatched junction bases numbered 8, after V lost 0 bases and J lost 0 bases. This CDR3 has 17 residues. CDR3 region: CASSQDLGSGYSYEQYF. Here the CDR3 DNA reads TGTGCCAGCAGCCAAGATTTAGGTAGCGGGTACTCCTACGAGCAGTACTTC.

This clone has a handful of counts. The rearrangement links TRBV6-4 to TRBJ2-3; no definite D call. V lost 0 bases to trimming and J lost 2 bases, with 9 bases between them. This CDR3 spans 15 amino acids. Germline V lookup: CDR1 MRHNA, CDR2 SNTAGT. CDR3 bases: TGTGCCAGCAGTGACTCTGCGACAAACACAGATACGCAGTATTTT. Its protein product is CASSDSATNTDTQYF.

This clone was detected only a few times. V gene TRBV10-3 combines with J gene TRBJ2-7; 12 positions match TRBD2. Trimming took 4 bases from V and 0 from J; bases not matched to a gene: 1. CDR1 ENHRY and CDR2 SYGVKD come from the germline V gene. This CDR3 has 15 residues. The DNA of the CDR3 is TGTGCCATCAGTGGACTAGCGGGGGTCTCCTACGAGCAGTACTTC. It translates to CAISGLAGVSYEQYF.

This chain uses TRBV7-2 with TRBJ1-5, with D unclear. Germline CDR1 and CDR2: SGHTA and FQGNSA. V lost 3 bases to trimming and J lost 3 bases, with 6 bases between them. This CDR3 region has 13 residues. For the CDR3, the DNA is TGTGCCAGCAGCTTTGTAGACAATCAGCCCCAGCATTTT. Protein: CASSFVDNQPQHF.

The genes are TRBV19 and TRBJ1-5; no firm D call. Trimming left V 5 bases short and J 10 bases short, with 18 bases between. This CDR3 has 14 residues. CDR1 and CDR2 (germline): LNHDA, SQIVND (reference sequence). CDR3 amino acids: CASSPSSGMIPQHF. The CDR3 region has the DNA TGTGCCAGTAGTCCCTCCTCCGGGATGATTCCCCAGCATTTT.